Listed below are T cell receptor beta chains from one sample, sequenced in a study of breast tumors, draining lymph nodes, adjacent tissues. From the multiplex PCR reads, TCRdb called clonotypes with MiXCR, one entry per CDR3 protein. The sample carries some 170,000 distinct CDR3 sequences, 30% to 35% recorded once. The sequenced sample was axillary lymph node tissue. The receptors were sampled from a female donor with breast cancer. Some clones in this sample may be carry-over from other donors' samples. CDR3s include the opening cysteine and the closing phenylalanine or tryptophan. Each record gives: clone size, V gene, D gene, J gene, CDR3 protein, CDR3 DNA. A D gene is named only where the DNA matches it firmly. Expanded clones are given a class, and other clones once, few, many or no size at all.

clone size: -
V gene: TRBV5-1
D gene: -
J gene: TRBJ1-1
CDR3 protein: CASSLLQGNTEAFF
CDR3 DNA: TGCGCCAGCAGCTTGTTACAAGGGAACACTGAAGCTTTCTTT

clone size: many
V gene: TRBV5-1
D gene: TRBD1
J gene: TRBJ2-7
CDR3 protein: CASSPGQGRYEQYF
CDR3 DNA: TGCGCCAGCAGCCCCGGACAGGGAAGGTACGAGCAGTACTTC

clone size: many
V gene: TRBV28
D gene: TRBD1
J gene: TRBJ1-6
CDR3 protein: CASLGQGFVALHF
CDR3 DNA: TGTGCCAGCTTGGGACAGGGATTTGTAGCCCTCCACTTT

clone size: many
V gene: TRBV10-3
D gene: -
J gene: TRBJ1-3
CDR3 protein: CAISALSSGNTIYF
CDR3 DNA: TGTGCCATCAGTGCTCTTTCCTCTGGAAACACCATATATTTT

clone size: -
V gene: TRBV19
D gene: -
J gene: TRBJ2-1
CDR3 protein: CASSIVSDGSYNEQFF
CDR3 DNA: TGTGCCAGTAGTATAGTCTCGGACGGCTCCTACAATGAGCAGTTCTTC

clone size: -
V gene: TRBV7-9
D gene: TRBD2
J gene: TRBJ2-3
CDR3 protein: CASSTGGLAGVRVRDTQYF
CDR3 DNA: TGTGCCAGCAGCACGGGAGGCCTAGCGGGAGTCCGGGTACGAGATACGCAGTATTTT

clone size: many
V gene: TRBV28
D gene: -
J gene: TRBJ1-3
CDR3 protein: CASSFLLGRGNTIYF
CDR3 DNA: TGTGCCAGCAGTTTTCTCCTTGGCCGAGGGAACACCATATATTTT

clone size: -
V gene: TRBV7-9
D gene: -
J gene: TRBJ2-7
CDR3 protein: CASSSRGPTAAEQYF
CDR3 DNA: TGTGCCAGCAGCTCAAGGGGACCGACTGCCGCCGAGCAGTACTTC

clone size: -
V gene: TRBV24-1
D gene: TRBD2
J gene: TRBJ2-5
CDR3 protein: CATSDHGLAGGRETQYF
CDR3 DNA: TGTGCCACCAGTGACCACGGACTAGCGGGGGGCCGGGAGACCCAGTACTTC

clone size: -
V gene: TRBV5-6
D gene: TRBD2
J gene: TRBJ2-7
CDR3 protein: CASSRGTTEREQYF
CDR3 DNA: TGTGCCAGCAGCCGCGGGACTACCGAGCGCGAGCAGTACTTC

clone size: many
V gene: TRBV4-1
D gene: TRBD2
J gene: TRBJ2-1
CDR3 protein: CASSQDRGTSGFFYEQFF
CDR3 DNA: TGCGCCAGCAGCCAAGATAGGGGGACTAGCGGGTTTTTCTATGAGCAGTTCTTC

clone size: many
V gene: TRBV15
D gene: -
J gene: TRBJ1-4
CDR3 protein: CATSRTRQLLRNEKLFF
CDR3 DNA: TGTGCCACCAGCAGAACACGACAGCTTCTTAGGAATGAAAAACTGTTTTTT